A single TCR beta chain is shown here with its context. Its binding antigen is unknown. Base qualities were left out, and no much larger clone turns up one base away. The immunoSEQ Assay, a bias-controlled multiplex PCR, was used to amplify TCRbeta CDR3 regions from genomic DNA. As for the authors' bioinformatics: The number of nucleated cells in each sample was estimated by amplification of reference gene primers within the assay. Sequence reads were collapsed and filtered to measure the absolute abundance of every unique TCRbeta CDR3 rearrangement. For each sample, productive Simpson clonality was calculated by taking the square root of Simpson's diversity index across productive rearrangements. TCRdb retrieved this table from immuneACCESS and kept in-frame rearrangements only. Not all clones are present; in checked studies, unresolved V genes account for under half, and no reason is known for the remainder. For V, J and clone size, that table is used; D and trimming come from the DNA. This sample holds approximately 450,000 clones; around 89% were observed only once. The ten top clones hold around 4.4% of the sample.

The entry originates in a study of blood T cell repertoires in COVID-19 (dated by TCRdb to the early 2020s). About the full investigation: The collaborator samples originated in the United States, Italy and Spain and spanned the acute and convalescent phases of COVID-19. Where HLA class I and class II types were available, the types were taken from metadata supplied by the sample provider, not from assay-based typing. The material from the prospective study consisted of cDNA or gDNA derived from T cells, B-cell-depleted T cells, or PBMCs. Samples were obtained from the ongoing ImmuneRACE study (first 160 participants) and from 950 to 1,500 subjects provided by 6 global collaborators. The sample metadata nearly always contained a de-identified subject ID, COVID-19 status, age in years and sex. The dataset comprised deeply sampled blood TCRbeta repertoires from subjects exposed to, actively infected with, or recovered from COVID-19. A freely available public database, intended as a resource for researchers studying the immune response to SARS-CoV-2, is where the repertoires were released.

Study-wide conclusions, independent of this receptor: Clinical and demographic metadata were provided uncurated, with the amount varying by source and participant.

V sheds 0 bases and J sheds 2 bases, leaving 20 bases between their ends. Sequences SGHRS (CDR1) and YFSETQ (CDR2) are obtained from the germline V gene. From cysteine to phenylalanine, the CDR3 is 18 amino acids long. Only CDR3 DNA is held: 54 bases, read in frame from base 1. Whole blood was collected in K2EDTA tubes by collaborating institutions according to the institutions' own protocols. For TCRbeta analysis, collaborator samples were shipped as frozen whole blood, as isolated PBMCs, or as DNA extracted from either sample type. The chain links TRBV5-1 with TRBJ2-5; TRBD2 could be the D gene, as 6 bases match. This sequence was found in a woman in her 30s with acute or convalescent COVID-19. The sample consisted of peripheral blood. At the DNA level, the sequence is TGCGCCAGCAGCTTGGTGGGGACTGTGGCCCCTGGTCAAGAGACCCAGTACTTC. It specifies CASSLVGTVAPGQETQYF.